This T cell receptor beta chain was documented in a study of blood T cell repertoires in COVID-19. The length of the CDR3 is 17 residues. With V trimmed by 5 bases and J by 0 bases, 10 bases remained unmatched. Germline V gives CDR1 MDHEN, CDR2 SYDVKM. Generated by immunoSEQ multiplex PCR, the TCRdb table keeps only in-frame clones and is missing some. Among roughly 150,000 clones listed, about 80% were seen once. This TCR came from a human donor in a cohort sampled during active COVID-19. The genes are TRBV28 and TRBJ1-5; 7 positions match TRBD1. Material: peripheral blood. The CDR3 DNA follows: TGTGCCAGCAGTGCCGAAACAGGGGATCCTAGCAATCAGCCCCAGCATTTT. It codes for CASSAETGDPSNQPQHF.